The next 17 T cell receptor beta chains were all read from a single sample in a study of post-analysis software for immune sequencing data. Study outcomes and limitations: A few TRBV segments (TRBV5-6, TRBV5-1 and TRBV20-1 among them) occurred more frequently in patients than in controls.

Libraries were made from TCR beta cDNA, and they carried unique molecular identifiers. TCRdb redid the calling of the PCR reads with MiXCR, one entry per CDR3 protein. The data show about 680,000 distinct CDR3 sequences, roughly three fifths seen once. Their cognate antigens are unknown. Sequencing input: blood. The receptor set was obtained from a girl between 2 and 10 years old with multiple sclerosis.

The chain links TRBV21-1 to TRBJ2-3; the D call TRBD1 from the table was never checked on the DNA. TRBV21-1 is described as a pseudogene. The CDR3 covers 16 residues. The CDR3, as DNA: TGTGCCAGCACTCGCAGGCGGGGGAAATTCACAGATACGCAGTATTTT. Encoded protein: CASTRRRGKFTDTQYF.

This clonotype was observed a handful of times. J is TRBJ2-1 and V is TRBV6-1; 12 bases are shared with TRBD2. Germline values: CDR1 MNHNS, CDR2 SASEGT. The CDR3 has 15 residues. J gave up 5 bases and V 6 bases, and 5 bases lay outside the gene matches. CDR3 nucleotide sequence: TGTGCCAGCAGCCAACTAGCGGGAGGACACAATGAGCAGTTCTTC. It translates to CASSQLAGGHNEQFF.

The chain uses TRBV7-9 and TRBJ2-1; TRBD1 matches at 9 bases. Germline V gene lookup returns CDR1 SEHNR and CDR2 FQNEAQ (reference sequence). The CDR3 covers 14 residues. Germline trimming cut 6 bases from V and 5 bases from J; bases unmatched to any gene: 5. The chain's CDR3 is CASSSRTGDNEQFF. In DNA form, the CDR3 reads TGTGCCAGCAGTTCTCGGACAGGGGACAATGAGCAGTTCTTC.

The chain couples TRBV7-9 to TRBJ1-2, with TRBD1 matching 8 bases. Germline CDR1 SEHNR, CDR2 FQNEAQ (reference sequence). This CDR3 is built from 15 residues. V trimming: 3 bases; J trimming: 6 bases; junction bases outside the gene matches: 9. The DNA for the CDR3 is TGTGCCAGCAGCTTTAGCAGGGGGCTATTCGATGGCTACACCTTC. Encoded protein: CASSFSRGLFDGYTF.

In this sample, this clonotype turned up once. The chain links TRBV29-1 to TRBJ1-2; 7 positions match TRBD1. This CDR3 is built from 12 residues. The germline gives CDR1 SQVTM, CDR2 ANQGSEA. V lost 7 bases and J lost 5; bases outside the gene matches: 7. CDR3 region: CSGLDRSYGYTF. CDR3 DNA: TGCAGCGGCTTGGACAGGAGTTATGGCTACACCTTC.

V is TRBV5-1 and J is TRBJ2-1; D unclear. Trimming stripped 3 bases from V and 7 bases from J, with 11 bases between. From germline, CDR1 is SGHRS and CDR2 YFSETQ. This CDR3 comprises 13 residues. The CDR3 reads CASSWRTINEQFF. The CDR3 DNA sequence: TGCGCCAGCAGCTGGAGAACAATAAATGAGCAGTTCTTC.

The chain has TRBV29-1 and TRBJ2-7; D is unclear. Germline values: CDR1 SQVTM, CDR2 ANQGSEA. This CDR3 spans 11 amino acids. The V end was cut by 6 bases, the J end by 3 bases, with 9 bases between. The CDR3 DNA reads TGCAGCGTAAAGGGCAACTACGAGCAGTACTTC. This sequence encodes CSVKGNYEQYF.

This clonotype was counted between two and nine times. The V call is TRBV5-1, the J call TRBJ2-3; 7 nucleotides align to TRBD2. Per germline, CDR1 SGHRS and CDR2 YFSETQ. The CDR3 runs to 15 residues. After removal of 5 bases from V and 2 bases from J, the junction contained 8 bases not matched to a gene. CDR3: CASSGSSGDTDTQYF. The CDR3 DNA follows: TGCGCCAGCAGTGGCTCTAGCGGAGACACAGATACGCAGTATTTT.

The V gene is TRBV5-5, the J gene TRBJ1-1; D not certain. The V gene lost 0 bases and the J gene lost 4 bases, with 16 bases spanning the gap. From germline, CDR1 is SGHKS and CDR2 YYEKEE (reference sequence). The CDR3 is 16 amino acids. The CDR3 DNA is TGTGCCAGCAGCTTGGTCATGAAGTTTGTGGGCACTGAAGCTTTCTTT. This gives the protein CASSLVMKFVGTEAFF. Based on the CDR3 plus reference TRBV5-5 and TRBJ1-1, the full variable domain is DAGVTQSPTHLIKTRGQQVTLRCSPISGHKSVSWYQQVLGQGPQFIFQYYEKEERGRGNFPDRFSARQFPNYSSELNVNALLLGDSALYLCASSLVMKFVGTEAFFGQGTRLTVV.

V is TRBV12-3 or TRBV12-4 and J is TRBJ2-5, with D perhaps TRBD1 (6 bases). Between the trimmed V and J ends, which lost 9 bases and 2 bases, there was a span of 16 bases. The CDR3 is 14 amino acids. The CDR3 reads CASKRDKTQETQYF. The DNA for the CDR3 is TGTGCCAGTAAACGGGACAAGACACAAGAGACCCAGTACTTC.

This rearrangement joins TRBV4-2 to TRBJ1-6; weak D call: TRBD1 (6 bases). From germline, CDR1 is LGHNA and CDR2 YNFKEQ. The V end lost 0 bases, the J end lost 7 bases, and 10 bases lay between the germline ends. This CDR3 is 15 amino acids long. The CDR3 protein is CASSQDAGENSPLHF. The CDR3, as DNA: TGTGCCAGCAGCCAAGATGCAGGGGAAAATTCACCCCTCCACTTT.

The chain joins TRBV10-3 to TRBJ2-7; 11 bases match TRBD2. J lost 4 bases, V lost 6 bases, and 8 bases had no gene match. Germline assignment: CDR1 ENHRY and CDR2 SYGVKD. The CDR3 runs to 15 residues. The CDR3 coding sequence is TGTGCCATCAGGCCTCTTACTAGCGGGAGTTACGAGCAGTACTTC. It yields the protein CAIRPLTSGSYEQYF.

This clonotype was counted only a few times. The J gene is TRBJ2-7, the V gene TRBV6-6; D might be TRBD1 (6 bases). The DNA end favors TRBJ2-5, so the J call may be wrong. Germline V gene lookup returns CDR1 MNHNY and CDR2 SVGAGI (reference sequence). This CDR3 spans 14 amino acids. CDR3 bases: TGTGCCAGCGCCCTAGGGGGTAGGATTGAGACCCAGTACTTC. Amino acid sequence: CASALGGRIETQYF.

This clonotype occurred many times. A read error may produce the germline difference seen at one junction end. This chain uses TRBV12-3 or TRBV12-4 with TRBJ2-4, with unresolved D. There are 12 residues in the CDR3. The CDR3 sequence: CASSLAKNIQYF. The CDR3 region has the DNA TGTGCCAGCAGTCTAGCCAAAAACATTCAGTACTTC.

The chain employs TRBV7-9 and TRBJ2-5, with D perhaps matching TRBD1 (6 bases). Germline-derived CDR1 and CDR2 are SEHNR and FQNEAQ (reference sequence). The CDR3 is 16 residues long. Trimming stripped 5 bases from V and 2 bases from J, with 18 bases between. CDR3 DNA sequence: TGTGCCAGCAGCCCTTCCCCCCACAGGGAACAAGAGACCCAGTACTTC. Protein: CASSPSPHREQETQYF.

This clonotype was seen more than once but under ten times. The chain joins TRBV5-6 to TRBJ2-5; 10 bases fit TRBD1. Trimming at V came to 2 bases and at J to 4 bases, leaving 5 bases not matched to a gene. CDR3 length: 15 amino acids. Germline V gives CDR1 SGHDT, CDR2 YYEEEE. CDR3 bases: TGTGCCAGCAGCTTAGGAGGGACAGGGGTAGAGACCCAGTACTTC. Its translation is CASSLGGTGVETQYF.

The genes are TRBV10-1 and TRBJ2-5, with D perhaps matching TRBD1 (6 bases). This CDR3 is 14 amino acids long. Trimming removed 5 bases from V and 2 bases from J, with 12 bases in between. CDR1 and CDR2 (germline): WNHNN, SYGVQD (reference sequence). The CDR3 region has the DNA TGCGCCAGCAGTCCGACAGGCGAGCAAGAGACCCAGTACTTC. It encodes CASSPTGEQETQYF.